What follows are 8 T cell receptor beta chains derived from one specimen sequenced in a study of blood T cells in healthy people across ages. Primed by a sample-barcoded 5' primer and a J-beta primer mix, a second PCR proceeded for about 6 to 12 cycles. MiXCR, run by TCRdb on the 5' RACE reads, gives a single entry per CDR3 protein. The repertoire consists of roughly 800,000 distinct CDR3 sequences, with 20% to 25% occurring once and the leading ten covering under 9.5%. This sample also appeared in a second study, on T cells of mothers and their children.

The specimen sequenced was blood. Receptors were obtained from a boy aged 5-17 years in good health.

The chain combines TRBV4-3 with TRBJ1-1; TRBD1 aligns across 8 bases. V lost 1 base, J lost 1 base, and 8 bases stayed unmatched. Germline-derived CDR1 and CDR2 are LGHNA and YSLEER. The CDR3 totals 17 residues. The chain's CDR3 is CASSQAPRGPGNTEAFF. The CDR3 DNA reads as TGCGCCAGCAGCCAAGCCCCCAGGGGGCCTGGGAACACTGAAGCTTTCTTT.

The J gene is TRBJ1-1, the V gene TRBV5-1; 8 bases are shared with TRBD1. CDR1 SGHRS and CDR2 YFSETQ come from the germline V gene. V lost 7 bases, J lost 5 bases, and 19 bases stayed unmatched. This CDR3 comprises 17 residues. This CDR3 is CASRPGGQVLTRTEAFF. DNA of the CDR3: TGCGCCAGCCGTCCGGGGGGACAGGTACTCACAAGAACTGAAGCTTTCTTT. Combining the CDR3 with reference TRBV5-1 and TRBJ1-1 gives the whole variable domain KAGVTQTPRYLIKTRGQQVTLSCSPISGHRSVSWYQQTPGQGLQFLFEYFSETQRNKGNFPGRFSGRQFSNSRSEMNVSTLELGDSALYLCASRPGGQVLTRTEAFFGQGTRLTVV.

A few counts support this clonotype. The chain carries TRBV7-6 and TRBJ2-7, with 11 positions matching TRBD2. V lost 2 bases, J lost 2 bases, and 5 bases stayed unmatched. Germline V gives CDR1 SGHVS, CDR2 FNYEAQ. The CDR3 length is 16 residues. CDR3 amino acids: CASSLYPTSGTYEQYF. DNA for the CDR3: TGTGCCAGCAGCTTATACCCGACTAGCGGGACCTACGAGCAGTACTTC.

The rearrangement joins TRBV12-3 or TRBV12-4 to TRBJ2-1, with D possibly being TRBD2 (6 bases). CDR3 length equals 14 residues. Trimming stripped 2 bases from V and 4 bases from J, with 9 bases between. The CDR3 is CASSLTGEYNEQFF. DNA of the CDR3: TGTGCCAGCAGTTTAACGGGAGAATACAATGAGCAGTTCTTC.

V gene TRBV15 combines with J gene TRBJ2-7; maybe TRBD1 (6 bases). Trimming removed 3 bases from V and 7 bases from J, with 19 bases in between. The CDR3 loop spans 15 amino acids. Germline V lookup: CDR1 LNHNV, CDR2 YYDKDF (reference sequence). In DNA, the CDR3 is TGTGCCACCAGCAGGAGTGGGGGCCTGAACGGGGAGCAGTACTTC. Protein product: CATSRSGGLNGEQYF.

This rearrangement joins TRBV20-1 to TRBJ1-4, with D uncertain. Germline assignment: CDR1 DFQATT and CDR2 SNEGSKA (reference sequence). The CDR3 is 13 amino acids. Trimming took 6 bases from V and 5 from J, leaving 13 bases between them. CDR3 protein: CSATFGTNEKLFF. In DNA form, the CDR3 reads TGCAGTGCAACCTTCGGAACCAATGAAAAACTGTTTTTT.

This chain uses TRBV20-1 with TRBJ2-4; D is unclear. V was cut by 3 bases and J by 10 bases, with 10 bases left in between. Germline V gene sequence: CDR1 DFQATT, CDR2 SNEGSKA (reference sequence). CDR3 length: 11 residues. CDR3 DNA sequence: TGCAGTGCTAGTACCCAAGAGATTCAGTACTTC. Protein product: CSASTQEIQYF.

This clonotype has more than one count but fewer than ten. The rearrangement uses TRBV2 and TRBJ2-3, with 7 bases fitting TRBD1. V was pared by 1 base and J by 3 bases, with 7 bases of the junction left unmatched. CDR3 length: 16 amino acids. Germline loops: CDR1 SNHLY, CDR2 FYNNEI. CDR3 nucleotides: TGTGCCAGCAGTGAAGGCCAGGGGGAAGTAACAGATACGCAGTATTTT. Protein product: CASSEGQGEVTDTQYF.